The T cell receptor beta chain under discussion was sequenced for a study of T cells expressing NK-cell markers. As for the study in general: Investigators obtained TCR beta repertoires from sorted CD3+CD56+NKG2C+, CD3+CD56+NKG2C- and CD3+CD56-NKG2C+ T cells. Seven of the eight sequenced donors were classified as HCMV-seropositive, and one was classified as seronegative.

Scientists made TCR beta cDNA using 5'RACE template switching with UMIs. Following a re-call of the 5' RACE reads, TCRdb has one entry per CDR3 protein and lacks DNA. In all, the sample yields under 500,000 distinct CDR3 sequences. Concerning this clonotype: No antigen is known for it.

Findings of the study overall: Where several donors were concerned, these clonotypes also led the CD3+CD56-NKG2C+ fraction.

The clonotype comes from a woman between 18 and 69 years old in good health. What was sequenced was blood T cells: a sorted CD56 or NKG2C T cell subset, CD4+ or CD8+ T cells, or bulk PBMC T cells (not recorded which).

The CDR3 is CATSDRSSGVYEQYF. This chain uses TRBV24-1 with TRBJ2-7; TCRdb reports TRBD2, a call that lacks DNA to check it against. The CDR3 runs 15 residues. Germline CDR1 KGHDR, CDR2 SFDVKD.